The source of this T cell receptor beta chain is a study of cytomegalovirus exposure and HLA in healthy donors. Overall study: Drawn from HLA-typed donors, roughly 87 million unique TCRs were held in an early data release.

Use of 60 Vbeta and 13 Jbeta primers characterized the PCR. Some clones are missing from TCRdb's copy, which holds only in-frame ones; the method was immunoSEQ multiplex PCR. The data contain about 84,000 clones, 78% of them seen just once; the ten biggest clones take up 2.5%. V was trimmed by 1 base and J by 6 bases, leaving 9 bases between them. Germline V gene sequence: CDR1 MGHDK, CDR2 SYGVNS. The CDR3 contains 13 residues. About this clone itself: Its target is not known.

Whole-study results and caveats: The study put some 150 TCR beta chains on its list as cytomegalovirus-associated. Cytomegalovirus status was reportedly diagnosed by the classifier with high specificity and sensitivity.

The origin of this receptor is a male donor in good health and CMV-seropositive. The sample consisted of PBMCs. V and J are TRBV25-1 and TRBJ1-2; the D is unclear. The chain's CDR3 is CASSELGGDGYTF. The CDR3 DNA reads TGTGCCAGCAGTGAATTGGGAGGTGATGGCTACACCTTC.